The present entry profiles one TCR beta chain with its context. Its antigen is unidentified. The data belong to a study of post-analysis software for immune sequencing data. Study details: Several disease courses (relapsing-remitting, secondary progressive and progressive-relapsing) of multiple sclerosis were included. Study results and limitations: TRBV5-6, TRBV5-1 and TRBV20-1 belonged to a set of roughly five TRBV segments that were more frequent in patients than controls. People with multiple sclerosis had a significantly lower normalized Chao1 diversity than controls did.

The authors incorporated unique molecular identifiers into the TCR beta cDNA libraries. TCRdb fed the PCR reads into MiXCR, producing one record per CDR3 protein. The sample has roughly 800,000 distinct CDR3 sequences, roughly half seen once. Germline loops: CDR1 SGHRS, CDR2 YFSETQ. J lost 2 bases, V lost 4 bases, and 6 bases had no gene match. CDR3 length: 15 residues. The sequencing sample was made of blood. The receptor was isolated from a girl between 10 and 17 years old with multiple sclerosis. The chain couples TRBV5-1 to TRBJ2-3, with 8 bases aligning to TRBD2. The CDR3 DNA is TGCGCCAGCAGCCGGACTAGCAAGATCACAGATACGCAGTATTTT. Translating it yields CASSRTSKITDTQYF.